A single sample gave rise to the 2 T cell receptor beta chains below, sequenced in a study of blood T cell repertoires in COVID-19. Clones were sequenced by immunoSEQ multiplex PCR, and TCRdb holds only the in-frame ones, with some missing. The sample includes hundreds of thousands of clones, around nine tenths of them seen just once. Sequencing was carried out using PBMCs or T cells enriched from blood (not recorded which). The receptors stem from a woman in her sixties or seventies in a cohort exposed to, infected with or recovered from COVID-19 (not recorded which).

This rearrangement joins TRBV5-6 to TRBJ1-4; perhaps TRBD1 as D (6 bases). The V end lost 6 bases, the J end lost 0 bases, and 15 bases lay between the germline ends. Germline CDR1 is SGHDT and CDR2 is YYEEEE. The CDR3 totals 16 residues. The CDR3 reads CASTLRGSPTNEKLFF. DNA for the CDR3: TGTGCCAGCACCCTGAGGGGGAGCCCAACTAATGAAAAACTGTTTTTT.

The gene calls are TRBV7-9 and TRBJ2-7, with 7 bases that match TRBD1. V lost 5 bases, J lost 7 bases, and 5 bases stayed unmatched. Germline V gene lookup returns CDR1 SEHNR and CDR2 FQNEAQ (reference sequence). The CDR3 loop spans 12 amino acids. CDR3 DNA sequence: TGTGCCAGCAGCCCGAAGACAGGGGAGCAGTACTTC. Its protein product is CASSPKTGEQYF.